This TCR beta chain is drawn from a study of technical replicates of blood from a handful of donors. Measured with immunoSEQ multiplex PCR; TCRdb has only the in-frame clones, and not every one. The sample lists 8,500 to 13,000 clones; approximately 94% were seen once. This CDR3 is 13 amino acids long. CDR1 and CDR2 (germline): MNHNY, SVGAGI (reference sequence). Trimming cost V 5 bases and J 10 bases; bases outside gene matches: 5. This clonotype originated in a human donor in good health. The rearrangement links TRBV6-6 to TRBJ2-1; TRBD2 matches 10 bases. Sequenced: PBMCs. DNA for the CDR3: TGTGCCAGCAGTAGCGGGAGGGCCAGAGAGCAGTTCTTC. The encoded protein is CASSSGRAREQFF.